The 14 T cell receptor beta chains given below trace back to one sample, sequenced in a study of T cells in Graves' hyperthyroidism and ophthalmopathy. RNA transcripts gave rise to amplified TCR beta CDR3 regions. An initial round of RT-PCR targeting the TCR CDR3 relied on the HTBI primer set. TCRdb passed the multiplex PCR reads through MiXCR, listing each CDR3 protein once. This sample has some 350,000 distinct CDR3 sequences, with approximately 13% found just once. Sequenced sample: blood. The receptors originated from a woman in her 40s with Graves' ophthalmopathy.

This clonotype was picked up many times. V usage is TRBV12-3 or TRBV12-4 and J usage is TRBJ2-7, with D perhaps TRBD1 or TRBD2 (5 bases each). Between the trimmed V and J ends, which lost 6 bases and 7 bases, there was a span of 13 bases. The CDR3 has 12 amino acids. This CDR3 is CASRSGPGEQYF. For the CDR3, the DNA is TGTGCCAGCAGATCGGGGCCGGGGGAGCAGTACTTC.

The gene calls are TRBV7-9 and TRBJ2-7; 11 bases are a match to TRBD1. CDR1 SEHNR and CDR2 FQNEAQ come from the germline V gene (reference sequence). The CDR3 extends over 18 amino acids. The J segment lost 3 bases and the V segment lost 5 bases, leaving 15 bases of the junction unmatched. The CDR3 loop is CASSPRDRGIDTLYEQYF. CDR3 nucleotides: TGTGCCAGCAGCCCCCGGGACAGGGGGATCGATACGCTCTACGAGCAGTACTTC. The full variable domain, rest sourced from reference TRBV7-9 and TRBJ2-7, is DTGVSQNPRHKITKRGQNVTFRCDPISEHNRLYWYRQTLGQGPEFLTYFQNEAQLEKSRLLSDRFSAERPKGSFSTLEIQRTEQGDSAMYLCASSPRDRGIDTLYEQYFGPGTRLTVT.

V is TRBV28 and J is TRBJ2-3; 9 bases match TRBD2. Trimming cost V 2 bases and J 0 bases; bases outside gene matches: 6. From germline, CDR1 is MDHEN and CDR2 SYDVKM. The CDR3 has 17 amino acids. The CDR3 loop is CASSLAGGPLSTDTQYF. CDR3 in DNA: TGTGCCAGCAGTTTAGCGGGAGGGCCGCTAAGCACAGATACGCAGTATTTT.

This clonotype was recorded many times. CDR3 bases: TGTGCCAGCAGTTCCGGGGGTGAAGCTTTCTTT. Translated, it gives CASSSGGEAFF. The gene calls are TRBV12-3 or TRBV12-4 and TRBJ1-1; D might be TRBD1 (5 bases). The CDR3 loop spans 11 amino acids. Between the trimmed V and J ends, which lost 4 bases and 7 bases, there was a span of 7 bases.

This clonotype came up many times. The genes are TRBV6-1 and TRBJ1-5; 9 bases match TRBD1. Germline CDR1 reads MNHNS; CDR2 reads SASEGT. Unmatched junction bases numbered 7, after V lost 8 bases and J lost 2 bases. The CDR3 is 15 residues long. In DNA form, the CDR3 reads TGTGCCAGCGGGACAGGGAGGTTGGGCAATCAGCCCCAGCATTTT. This codes for CASGTGRLGNQPQHF.

V is TRBV4-1 and J is TRBJ2-7; TRBD2 matches 9 bases. V was pared by 1 base and J by 2 bases, with 9 bases of the junction left unmatched. This CDR3 has 17 residues. Per the germline V gene, CDR1 is MGHRA and CDR2 is YSYEKL. CDR3 nucleotides: TGCGCCAGCAGCCAAGCCCTAGCGGGAAGGTTTCCCTACGAGCAGTACTTC. Translation: CASSQALAGRFPYEQYF.

This clonotype has ten or more counts. The CDR3 protein is CASSYFLGDYTEAFF. DNA for the CDR3: TGTGCCAGCAGTTACTTCCTAGGGGACTACACTGAAGCTTTCTTT. The chain has TRBV6-5 and TRBJ1-1; D is possibly TRBD1 (5 bases). Per germline, CDR1 MNHEY and CDR2 SVGAGI. The length of the CDR3 is 15 residues. Between the trimmed V and J ends, which lost 1 base and 3 bases, there was a span of 12 bases.

In its sample, this clonotype was seen many times. The V call is TRBV12-3 or TRBV12-4, the J call TRBJ2-2; 9 bases are shared with TRBD1. This CDR3 region has 14 residues. Trimming at V came to 7 bases and at J to 6 bases, leaving 6 bases not matched to a gene. For the CDR3, the DNA is TGTGCCAGCACACCCGGGACAGGGCCCGGGGAGCTGTTTTTT. Its protein product is CASTPGTGPGELFF.

This clonotype was seen more than once but under ten times. The rearrangement links TRBV12-3 or TRBV12-4 to TRBJ2-7; 10 nucleotides agree with TRBD2. J lost 6 bases, V lost 5 bases, and 10 bases had no gene match. This CDR3 comprises 15 residues. In DNA form, the CDR3 reads TGTGCCAGCAGTAGTTCAAGCGGGGGGGCCCTCGAGCAGTACTTC. It translates to CASSSSSGGALEQYF.

This clonotype appeared many times. V usage is TRBV27 and J usage is TRBJ2-2, with 9 bases identical to TRBD2. Losses at the gene ends were 5 bases for V and 4 bases for J; bases not matched to a gene: 5. Germline assignment: CDR1 MNHEY and CDR2 SMNVEV (reference sequence). The CDR3 contains 15 residues. The DNA for the CDR3 is TGTGCCAGCAGTCCAGGGACTAGCCCCACCGGGGAGCTGTTTTTT. Translating it yields CASSPGTSPTGELFF.

This clonotype has ten or more counts. The rearrangement joins TRBV29-1 to TRBJ2-3; 9 nucleotides align to TRBD1. This CDR3 has 12 amino acids. Germline V gene data show CDR1 as SQVTM and CDR2 as ANQGSEA. With 7 bases clipped from V and 6 bases from J, the junction kept 5 bases outside the gene matches. The CDR3 sequence is CSGRTGVDTQYF. CDR3 DNA: TGCAGCGGCCGGACAGGGGTCGATACGCAGTATTTT.

This clonotype was observed at least ten times. The rearrangement uses TRBV7-9 and TRBJ2-5; no clear D. The V and J ends lost 4 bases and 5 bases respectively, with 8 bases between them. CDR3 length: 12 residues. From germline, CDR1 is SEHNR and CDR2 FQNEAQ (reference sequence). The CDR3 nucleotides read TGTGCCAGCAGCTATGGAGCGGAGACCCAGTACTTC. It encodes CASSYGAETQYF.

Comment on this clonotype: One base away lies a much larger clone, so this may be a sequencing read error. V is TRBV3-1 and J is TRBJ1-1; D remains ambiguous. Germline CDR1 reads LGHDT; CDR2 reads YNNKEL (reference sequence). The CDR3 spans 13 residues. CDR3 DNA: TGTGCCAGCAGCCAAGGAGGACGGAACGAAGTTTTCTTT. Translation gives CASSQGGRNEVFF. Complete variable domain (other parts from reference TRBV3-1 and TRBJ1-1): DTAVSQTPKYLVTQMGNDKSIKCEQNLGHDTMYWYKQDSKKFLKIMFSYNNKELIINETVPNRFSPKSPDKAHLNLHINSLELGDSAVYFCASSQGGRNEVFFGQGTRLTVV.

This clonotype was observed many times. This sequence joins TRBV5-1 and TRBJ1-1; D possibly corresponds to TRBD1 (5 bases). The CDR3 is made up of 15 amino acids. The ends were cut back, 3 bases at V and 1 base at J, with 13 bases in the middle. Germline values: CDR1 SGHRS, CDR2 YFSETQ. The DNA of the CDR3 is TGCGCCAGCAGCTCGAGAGGGCAGGGGAACACTGAAGCTTTCTTT. As protein: CASSSRGQGNTEAFF.